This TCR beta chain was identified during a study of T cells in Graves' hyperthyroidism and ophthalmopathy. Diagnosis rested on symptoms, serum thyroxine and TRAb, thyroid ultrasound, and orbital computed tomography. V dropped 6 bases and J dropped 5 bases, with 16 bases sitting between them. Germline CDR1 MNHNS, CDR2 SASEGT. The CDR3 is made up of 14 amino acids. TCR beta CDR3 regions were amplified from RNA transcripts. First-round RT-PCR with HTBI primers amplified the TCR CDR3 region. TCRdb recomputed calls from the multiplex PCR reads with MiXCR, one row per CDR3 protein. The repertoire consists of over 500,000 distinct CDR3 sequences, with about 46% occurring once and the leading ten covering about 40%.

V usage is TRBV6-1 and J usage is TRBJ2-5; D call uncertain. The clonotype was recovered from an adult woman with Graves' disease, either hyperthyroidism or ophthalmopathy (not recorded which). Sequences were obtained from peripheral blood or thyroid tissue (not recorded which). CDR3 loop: CASSPGGRAETQYF. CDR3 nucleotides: TGTGCCAGCAGCCCAGGCGGTCGGGCCGAGACCCAGTACTTC.